These T cell receptor beta chains were read from a single sample in a study of blood T cell repertoires in COVID-19. Clones were sequenced by immunoSEQ multiplex PCR, and TCRdb holds only the in-frame ones, with some missing. Of 150,000 to 200,000 clones listed, more than 75% were seen once; the top ten hold 2% to 3%. Sequencing was performed on peripheral blood. The source is an elderly woman with COVID-19, enrolled during active disease. Each CDR3 is given with its conserved first and last residue. Each record gives: CDR3 protein, V gene, D gene. The D gene is left open where the match is weak.

CDR3aa: CAISDGHPQSYEQYF
v_gene: TRBV10-3
d_gene: -

CDR3aa: CASSPTDRGAHGYTF
v_gene: TRBV7-9
d_gene: TRBD1

CDR3aa: CASSTQRGSYEQYF
v_gene: TRBV5-1
d_gene: TRBD2

CDR3aa: CASRSLNEQFF
v_gene: TRBV28
d_gene: -

CDR3aa: CASSPRDTGELFF
v_gene: TRBV4-1
d_gene: -

CDR3aa: CASSFLPWGGNYEQYF
v_gene: TRBV28
d_gene: TRBD2

CDR3aa: CASSLGPTGTQYF
v_gene: TRBV6-5
d_gene: -

CDR3aa: CASSESGHMNQPQHF
v_gene: TRBV5-5
d_gene: -

CDR3aa: CASSQEGTTGAVEQYF
v_gene: TRBV4-2
d_gene: TRBD1

CDR3aa: CASSEAPRAGTGELFF
v_gene: TRBV4-1
d_gene: -

CDR3aa: CASRQTVIGTDTQYF
v_gene: TRBV6-5
d_gene: -

CDR3aa: CATSRDRGEHQPQHF
v_gene: TRBV15
d_gene: -

CDR3aa: CASSFWTNQETQYF
v_gene: TRBV28
d_gene: -

CDR3aa: CASGGTGLSYNEQFF
v_gene: TRBV19
d_gene: TRBD1

CDR3aa: CASSVDRGYGYTF
v_gene: TRBV9
d_gene: TRBD1

CDR3aa: CASSPLESGNTEAFF
v_gene: TRBV27
d_gene: -

CDR3aa: CASSLDTRHPLFTF
v_gene: TRBV28
d_gene: -

CDR3aa: CATRGPGETQYF
v_gene: TRBV24-1
d_gene: -

CDR3aa: CASSLSMGVNTEAFF
v_gene: TRBV4-1
d_gene: -

CDR3aa: CASSLDITQPQHF
v_gene: TRBV7-2
d_gene: -

CDR3aa: CASSLDNRAHEQYF
v_gene: TRBV7-2
d_gene: -

CDR3aa: CASSVQGGGTEAFF
v_gene: TRBV2
d_gene: TRBD1

CDR3aa: CASSEDLAGGELFF
v_gene: TRBV6-1
d_gene: TRBD2

CDR3aa: CASSDSPLGGLTGELFF
v_gene: TRBV2
d_gene: -

CDR3aa: CASSQGHLYEQYF
v_gene: TRBV3-1/TRBV3-2
d_gene: -